These 8 T cell receptor beta chains were all obtained from the same sample, sequenced in a study of OX40 agonist ivuxolimab in advanced cancers. Only in-frame clones appear in the TCRdb table, and some are missing; sequencing was by immunoSEQ multiplex PCR. There are about 98,000 clones in the sample; around nine tenths occur only once, and around 0.82% lies in the top ten. The sequences come from CD4+ or CD8+ T cells sorted from blood, collected in a trial of the OX40 agonist ivuxolimab. The receptors shown here come from an adult with an advanced solid tumor such as melanoma, head and neck, liver or kidney cancer.

This chain joins TRBV18 and TRBJ2-7, with no clear D. The CDR3 is 13 residues long. The V gene lost 4 bases and the J gene lost 6 bases, with 13 bases spanning the gap. Germline V lookup: CDR1 KGHSH, CDR2 LQKENI. Here the CDR3 reads CASSRAGQPEQYV. CDR3 nucleotide sequence: TGTGCCAGCTCACGGGCCGGGCAGCCCGAGCAGTACGTC.

The chain joins TRBV7-9 to TRBJ2-1, with D perhaps matching TRBD2 (6 bases). The CDR3 has 14 residues. Per the germline V gene, CDR1 is SEHNR and CDR2 is FQNEAQ (reference sequence). V was shortened by 5 bases and J by 5 bases, with 13 bases between the two germline ends. The CDR3 coding sequence is TGTGCCAGCAGCCGTCGAGGGGAGGACAATGAGCAGTTCTTC. It codes for CASSRRGEDNEQFF.

The chain is built from TRBV4-1 and TRBJ1-1; D gene ambiguous. The V end was cut by 4 bases, the J end by 2 bases, with 20 bases between. The CDR3 is made up of 17 amino acids. Germline V CDR1 and CDR2: MGHRA, YSYEKL. The CDR3: CASSLQEKAAFNTEAFF. Here the CDR3 DNA reads TGCGCCAGCAGCCTTCAAGAGAAGGCAGCCTTTAACACTGAAGCTTTCTTT.

A single count supports this clone. The chain uses TRBV7-3 and TRBJ2-1; D gene ambiguous. The V end was cut by 0 bases, the J end by 5 bases, with 5 bases between. This CDR3 region has 13 residues. Germline assignment: CDR1 SGHTA and CDR2 FQGTGA. The DNA for the CDR3 is TGTGCCAGCAGCTTAACCTTCAACAATGAGCAGTTCTTC. Translating it yields CASSLTFNNEQFF.

This chain connects TRBV7-3 to TRBJ2-7, with D perhaps assigned TRBD1 or TRBD2 (6 bases each). With 0 bases removed from V and 5 bases from J, the gap between germline ends came to 14 bases. This CDR3 is built from 15 residues. The V gene's germline CDR1 is SGHTA and CDR2 FQGTGA. CDR3 loop: CASSLTSRGLDEQYF. The CDR3 DNA is TGTGCCAGCAGCTTAACCTCCAGGGGACTCGACGAGCAGTACTTC.

The V call is TRBV5-5, the J call TRBJ1-2; 8 bases line up with TRBD1. The CDR3 is 15 amino acids. Germline trimming cut 4 bases from V and 6 bases from J; bases unmatched to any gene: 11. Germline CDR1 and CDR2: SGHKS and YYEKEE (reference sequence). The CDR3 bases are TGTGCCAGCAGCGCGTGGACAGGGCAGGGTGATGGCTACACCTTC. It yields the protein CASSAWTGQGDGYTF.

This clone was seen once. In DNA form, the CDR3 reads TGTGCCAGCACCGTTTATAGCAAATTGACCCAGTACTTC. Protein sequence: CASTVYSKLTQYF. The chain employs TRBV2 and TRBJ2-5; D not resolved. The CDR3 is made up of 13 amino acids. V lost 7 bases and J lost 7, with 16 bases in between. Germline V gene data show CDR1 as SNHLY and CDR2 as FYNNEI.

This rearrangement joins TRBV5-1 to TRBJ2-2; possibly TRBD1 for D (6 bases). This CDR3 has 15 residues. The V gene's germline CDR1 is SGHRS and CDR2 YFSETQ. V was pared by 7 bases and J by 2 bases, with 15 bases between. CDR3 DNA sequence: TGCGCCAGCTTTCCCGGGACATATAACACCGGGGAGCTGTTTTTT. Protein sequence: CASFPGTYNTGELFF.